The clone carrying this T cell receptor (beta chain) was seen only once. Its antigen is still unknown. The data stem from a study of lymphopenia after photon versus proton radiotherapy. Whole-study findings and limits: After lymphocyte nadir, photon-treated repertoires showed oligoclonal expansion, especially CD8+ Temra. Under photons, naive T cells and diversity fell while effector/memory populations rose.

Sequencing was performed with immunoSEQ multiplex PCR; in TCRdb, only in-frame clones are kept and a portion is missing. The sample lists more than 20,000 clones, roughly four fifths occurring once. The CDR3 is 15 amino acids. Germline values: CDR1 SGDLS, CDR2 YYNGEE. The trim removed 4 bases at V and 0 bases at J, leaving 5 bases unmatched. The sequence derives from a woman in her fifties or sixties with pancreatic cancer. This specimen was peripheral blood, taken from a patient treated with photon-based radiotherapy. This chain joins TRBV9 and TRBJ2-5; 8 bases match TRBD1. CDR3 sequence: CASSPEDRDQETQYF. CDR3 coding DNA: TGTGCCAGCAGCCCGGAGGACAGGGACCAAGAGACCCAGTACTTC.